Reported below is one T cell receptor beta chain. No antigen is known for it. These data belong to a study of OX40 agonist ivuxolimab in advanced cancers. Study in general: While on treatment, patients had intravenous ivuxolimab at 0.01 to 10 mg/kg every 2 weeks. Enrollees could have had prior anti-PD-1, anti-PD-L1 or anti-CTLA-4 therapy, which 30% to 50% had received. Study-wide results and caveats: Average numbers of expanded clones were greater in CD8+ T cells than in CD4+. Also showing low normalized T-cell clonal expansion were some of the nonresponders.

Clones were read by immunoSEQ multiplex PCR, and TCRdb kept only the in-frame ones, dropping some. The sample lists tens of thousands of clones; approximately 83% were seen once. CDR3 length: 14 amino acids. Germline V lookup: CDR1 MNHEY, CDR2 SMNVEV (reference sequence). Unmatched junction bases numbered 10, after V lost 4 bases and J lost 7 bases. The TCR comes from an adult with an advanced solid tumor such as melanoma, head and neck, liver or kidney cancer. Sequenced here: CD4+ or CD8+ T cells sorted from blood, sampled in a trial of the OX40 agonist ivuxolimab. The chain has TRBV27 and TRBJ2-7, with 7 bases fitting TRBD2. CDR3 protein: CASSSGLRGDEQYF. The CDR3 bases are TGTGCCAGCAGTTCGGGACTCCGGGGGGATGAGCAGTACTTC.